A single sample gave rise to the 12 T cell receptor beta chains below, sequenced in a study of human T cells and chemical hapten exposure. From the RACE reads, TCRdb called clonotypes with MiXCR, one entry per CDR3 protein. The table shows fewer than 85,000 distinct CDR3 sequences, with around 9.6% occurring only once. The time point here: patch test 2, 6 weeks after DPC sensitization. The treatment was: therapeutic diphenylcyclopropenone sensitization with weekly scalp DPC. Sequences were derived from whole blood, sampled in connection with sensitization to the hapten diphenylcyclopropenone (DPC). The receptors derive from a woman aged 25 to 39 with alopecia areata. Some clones in this sample may be carry-over from other donors' samples.

This clonotype has a count of ten or more. Germline is not matched at one junction end, which may reflect a read error. The rearrangement joins TRBV18 to TRBJ2-1, with TRBD1 matching 7 bases. The CDR3 has 13 amino acids. Germline lookup yields CDR1 KGHSH and CDR2 LQKENI. The CDR3 coding sequence is TGTGCCAGCTCACCAGGGACAGTCAATGAACAGTTCTTC. It is translated as CASSPGTVNEQFF.

The chain has TRBV5-1 and TRBJ1-5; D unclear. The CDR3 consists of 13 residues. Trimming removed 4 bases from V and 4 bases from J, with 9 bases in between. Looked up from germline, CDR1 is SGHRS and CDR2 is YFSETQ. CDR3 protein: CASSVESNQPQHF. Written as DNA, the CDR3 is TGCGCCAGCAGCGTAGAGAGTAATCAGCCCCAGCATTTT. Using reference TRBV5-1 and TRBJ1-5 for the parts outside the CDR3, the full variable domain is KAGVTQTPRYLIKTRGQQVTLSCSPISGHRSVSWYQQTPGQGLQFLFEYFSETQRNKGNFPGRFSGRQFSNSRSEMNVSTLELGDSALYLCASSVESNQPQHFGDGTRLSIL.

This clonotype has at least ten counts. The V and J genes are TRBV18 and TRBJ2-7, with 7 bases aligning to TRBD2. This CDR3 spans 13 amino acids. The junction had 4 bases not matched to a gene; V was cut back by 3 bases and J by 5 bases. The V gene's germline CDR1 is KGHSH and CDR2 LQKENI. Written as DNA, the CDR3 is TGTGCCAGCTCACCGAAGACTAGCCACGAGCAGTACTTC. Its translation: CASSPKTSHEQYF.

The sample holds many counts of this clonotype. The V call is TRBV20-1, the J call TRBJ2-3, with a weak D call TRBD1 (6 bases). CDR3 size: 15 residues. With 0 bases removed from V and 5 bases from J, the gap between germline ends came to 15 bases. CDR1 DFQATT and CDR2 SNEGSKA come from the germline V gene (reference sequence). The CDR3 sequence: CSARDQGKYLDTQYF. Here the CDR3 DNA reads TGCAGTGCTAGAGACCAGGGGAAATATTTAGATACGCAGTATTTT.

This clonotype has just a few counts. The chain links TRBV7-7 to TRBJ2-1; 11 positions match TRBD2. Germline CDR1 and CDR2: SSHAT and FNYEAQ (reference sequence). V lost 1 base to trimming and J lost 8 bases; unmatched junction nucleotides: 4. CDR3 length equals 15 residues. The CDR3 DNA follows: TGTGCCAGCAGCTTAGTAGCGGGGGGGCCGCATGAGCAGTTCTTC. Residues: CASSLVAGGPHEQFF.

This clonotype was detected many times. J is TRBJ2-3 and V is TRBV14, with a tentative D call TRBD1 (5 bases). This CDR3 spans 16 amino acids. The V and J ends lost 0 bases and 4 bases respectively, with 14 bases between them. Germline-derived CDR1 and CDR2 are SGHDN and FVKESK. The CDR3 DNA reads TGTGCCAGCAGCCAAGATATCCCCTCGACAGCAGATACGCAGTATTTT. Translating gives CASSQDIPSTADTQYF.

Only a few counts were recorded for this clonotype. The V gene is TRBV11-3, the J gene TRBJ2-6; 7 positions match TRBD1. The CDR3 is 14 amino acids. The germline CDR1 and CDR2 sequences are SGHNT and YENEEA. V lost 5 bases to trimming and J lost 4 bases; unmatched junction nucleotides: 2. The CDR3 sequence: CASSPGQGANVLTF. DNA for the CDR3: TGTGCCAGCAGCCCGGGACAGGGGGCCAACGTCCTGACTTTC.

This chain joins TRBV2 and TRBJ2-2; 8 bases line up with TRBD2. With V trimmed by 6 bases and J by 6 bases, 9 bases remained unmatched. Germline V CDR1 and CDR2: SNHLY, FYNNEI. CDR3 length: 15 amino acids. The chain's CDR3 is CASRRLAWESGELFF. The CDR3 DNA reads TGTGCCAGCAGAAGACTAGCGTGGGAATCCGGGGAGCTGTTTTTT.

V is TRBV9 and J is TRBJ1-6; D remains unclear. Germline CDR1 is SGDLS and CDR2 is YYNGEE. The CDR3 runs 14 residues. Trimming left V 3 bases short and J 5 bases short, with 9 bases between. DNA for the CDR3: TGTGCCAGCAGCGAGGGCATAAATAATTCACCCCTCCACTTT. It encodes CASSEGINNSPLHF. Complete variable domain (other parts from reference TRBV9 and TRBJ1-6): DSGVTQTPKHLITATGQRVTLRCSPRSGDLSVYWYQQSLDQGLQFLIQYYNGEERAKGNILERFSAQQFPDLHSELNLSSLELGDSALYFCASSEGINNSPLHFGNGTRLTVT.

This clonotype showed up just a few times. The V call is TRBV10-3, the J call TRBJ1-1, with no clear D. The V gene lost 6 bases and the J gene lost 1 base, with 12 bases spanning the gap. CDR3 length: 14 residues. Germline values: CDR1 ENHRY, CDR2 SYGVKD. The DNA for the CDR3 is TGTGCCATCAGAATAGACATACCGAACACTGAAGCTTTCTTT. Protein sequence: CAIRIDIPNTEAFF.

This clonotype occurred many times. The chain couples TRBV20-1 to TRBJ1-5; 8 bases map to TRBD1. Trimming took 6 bases from V and 3 from J; bases not matched to a gene: 7. The CDR3 has 14 residues. CDR1 and CDR2 (germline): DFQATT, SNEGSKA (reference sequence). CDR3 bases: TGCAGTGCCGAGACAGGGGTGGCCAATCAGCCCCAGCATTTT. This sequence encodes CSAETGVANQPQHF.

This clonotype was counted once. The V gene is TRBV12-3 or TRBV12-4, the J gene TRBJ2-5; perhaps D is TRBD1 or TRBD2 (7 bases each). CDR3 size: 18 residues. Trimming took 5 bases from V and 0 from J, leaving 22 bases between them. CDR3 sequence: CASSPYLGGGWNQETQYF. CDR3 coding DNA: TGTGCCAGCAGTCCCTATCTGGGAGGGGGCTGGAACCAAGAGACCCAGTACTTC.